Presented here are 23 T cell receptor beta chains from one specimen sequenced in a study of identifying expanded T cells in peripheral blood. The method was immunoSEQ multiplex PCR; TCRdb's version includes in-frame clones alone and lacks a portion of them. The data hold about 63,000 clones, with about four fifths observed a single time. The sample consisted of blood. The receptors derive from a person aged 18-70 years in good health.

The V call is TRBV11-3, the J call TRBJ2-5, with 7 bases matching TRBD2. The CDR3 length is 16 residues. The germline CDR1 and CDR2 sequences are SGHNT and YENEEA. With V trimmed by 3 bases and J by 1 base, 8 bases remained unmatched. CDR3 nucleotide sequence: TGTGCCAGCAGCTTCGGGGGGAGCGGACTCCAAGAGACCCAGTACTTC. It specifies CASSFGGSGLQETQYF. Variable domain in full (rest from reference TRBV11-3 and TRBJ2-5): EAGVVQSPRYKIIEKKQPVAFWCNPISGHNTLYWYLQNLGQGPELLIRYENEEAVDDSQLPKDRFSAERLKGVDSTLKIQPAELGDSAVYLCASSFGGSGLQETQYFGPGTRLLVL.

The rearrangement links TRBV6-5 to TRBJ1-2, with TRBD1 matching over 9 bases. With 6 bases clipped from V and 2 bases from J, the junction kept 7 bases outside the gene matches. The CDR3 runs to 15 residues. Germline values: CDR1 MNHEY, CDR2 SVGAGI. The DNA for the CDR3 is TGTGCCAGCAGACAGAGGGACAGGGTAAACTATGGCTACACCTTC. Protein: CASRQRDRVNYGYTF.

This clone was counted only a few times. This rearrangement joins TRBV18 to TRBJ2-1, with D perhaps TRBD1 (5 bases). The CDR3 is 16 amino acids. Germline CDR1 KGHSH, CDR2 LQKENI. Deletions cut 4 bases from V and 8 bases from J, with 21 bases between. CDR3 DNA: TGTGCCAGCTCACGCAGACAGAACGTCGCGGTGGATGAGCAGTTCTTC. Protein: CASSRRQNVAVDEQFF. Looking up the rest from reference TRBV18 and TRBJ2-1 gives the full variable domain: NAGVMQNPRHLVRRRGQEARLRCSPMKGHSHVYWYRQLPEEGLKFMVYLQKENIIDESGMPKERFSAEFPKEGPSILRIQQVVRGDSAAYFCASSRRQNVAVDEQFFGPGTRLTVL.

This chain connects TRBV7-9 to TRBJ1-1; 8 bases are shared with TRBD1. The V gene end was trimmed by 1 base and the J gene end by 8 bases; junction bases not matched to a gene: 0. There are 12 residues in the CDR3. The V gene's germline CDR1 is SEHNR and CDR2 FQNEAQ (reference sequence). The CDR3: CASSLGDREAFF. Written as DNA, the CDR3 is TGTGCCAGCAGCTTAGGGGACAGGGAAGCTTTCTTT.

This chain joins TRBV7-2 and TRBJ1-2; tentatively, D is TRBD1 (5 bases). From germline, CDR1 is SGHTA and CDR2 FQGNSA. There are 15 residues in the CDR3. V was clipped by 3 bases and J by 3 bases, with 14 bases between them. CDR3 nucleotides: TGTGCCAGCAGCTTCTCGACAGCCTCCGACTATGGCTACACCTTC. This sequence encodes CASSFSTASDYGYTF. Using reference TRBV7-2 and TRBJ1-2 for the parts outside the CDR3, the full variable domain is GAGVSQSPSNKVTEKGKDVELRCDPISGHTALYWYRQSLGQGLEFLIYFQGNSAPDKSGLPSDRFSAERTGGSVSTLTIQRTQQEDSAVYLCASSFSTASDYGYTFGSGTRLTVV.

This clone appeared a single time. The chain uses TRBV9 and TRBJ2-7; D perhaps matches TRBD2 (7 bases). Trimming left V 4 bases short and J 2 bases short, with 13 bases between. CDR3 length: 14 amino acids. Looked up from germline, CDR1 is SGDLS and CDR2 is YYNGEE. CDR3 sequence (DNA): TGTGCCAGCAGCCCAGCGGGACAAACCTACGAGCAGTACTTC. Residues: CASSPAGQTYEQYF.

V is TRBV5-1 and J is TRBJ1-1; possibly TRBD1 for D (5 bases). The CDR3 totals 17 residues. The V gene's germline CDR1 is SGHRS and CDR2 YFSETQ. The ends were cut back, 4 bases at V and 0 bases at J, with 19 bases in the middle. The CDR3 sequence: CASSLLGHISMNTEAFF. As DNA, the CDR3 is TGCGCCAGCAGCCTGCTCGGACACATCAGCATGAACACTGAAGCTTTCTTT.

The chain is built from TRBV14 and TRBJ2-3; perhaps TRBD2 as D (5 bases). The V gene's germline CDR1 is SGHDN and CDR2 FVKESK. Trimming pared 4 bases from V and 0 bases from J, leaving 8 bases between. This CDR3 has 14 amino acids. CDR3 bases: TGTGCCAGCAGCCCCAGGACTAGCACAGATACGCAGTATTTT. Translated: CASSPRTSTDTQYF. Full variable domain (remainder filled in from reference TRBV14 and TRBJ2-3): EAGVTQFPSHSVIEKGQTVTLRCDPISGHDNLYWYRRVMGKEIKFLLHFVKESKQDESGMPNNRFLAERTGGTYSTLKVQPAELEDSGVYFCASSPRTSTDTQYFGPGTRLTVL.

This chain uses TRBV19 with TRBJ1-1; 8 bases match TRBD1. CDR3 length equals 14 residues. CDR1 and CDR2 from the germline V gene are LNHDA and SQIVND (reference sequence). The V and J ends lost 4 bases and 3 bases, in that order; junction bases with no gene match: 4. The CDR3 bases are TGTGCCAGTAGTACGGACAGGGTAGACACTGAAGCTTTCTTT. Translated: CASSTDRVDTEAFF.

CDR3 protein: CASSQGRGNEQFF. The CDR3 DNA is TGTGCCAGCAGCCAGGGGCGAGGCAATGAGCAGTTCTTC. The genes are TRBV7-3 and TRBJ2-1; perhaps TRBD1 as D (6 bases). Germline CDR1 SGHTA, CDR2 FQGTGA. Trimming pared 5 bases from V and 6 bases from J, leaving 11 bases between. The length of the CDR3 is 13 residues. Full variable domain (remainder filled in from reference TRBV7-3 and TRBJ2-1): GAGVSQTPSNKVTEKGKYVELRCDPISGHTALYWYRQSLGQGPEFLIYFQGTGAADDSGLPNDRFFAVRPEGSVSTLKIQRTERGDSAVYLCASSQGRGNEQFFGPGTRLTVL.

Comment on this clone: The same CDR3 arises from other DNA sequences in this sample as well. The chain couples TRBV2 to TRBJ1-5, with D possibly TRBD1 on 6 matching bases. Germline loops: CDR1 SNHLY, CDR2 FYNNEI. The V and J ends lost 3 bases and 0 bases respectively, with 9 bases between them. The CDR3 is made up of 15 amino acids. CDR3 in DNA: TGTGCCAGCAGTGAGCAGGGGAATAGCAATCAGCCCCAGCATTTT. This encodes CASSEQGNSNQPQHF.

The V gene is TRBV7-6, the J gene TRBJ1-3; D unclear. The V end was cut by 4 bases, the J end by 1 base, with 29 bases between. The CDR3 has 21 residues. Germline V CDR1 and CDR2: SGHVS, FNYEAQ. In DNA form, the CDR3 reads TGTGCCAGCAGCTCACGACCTTCGGGGAAGACGCAGTACGGGTCTGGAAACACCATATATTTT. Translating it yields CASSSRPSGKTQYGSGNTIYF. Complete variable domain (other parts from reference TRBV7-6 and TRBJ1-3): GAGVSQSPRYKVTKRGQDVALRCDPISGHVSLYWYRQALGQGPEFLTYFNYEAQQDKSGLPNDRFSAERPEGSISTLTIQRTEQRDSAMYRCASSSRPSGKTQYGSGNTIYFGEGSWLTVV.

The DNA for the CDR3 is TGTGCCAGCAGCCCGACACCTACCTATGGCTACACCTTC. Protein: CASSPTPTYGYTF. The genes are TRBV27 and TRBJ1-2; no clear D. Trimming shortened V by 6 bases and J by 4 bases, and 12 bases separated the two germline ends. Germline V gives CDR1 MNHEY, CDR2 SMNVEV (reference sequence). This CDR3 has 13 residues.

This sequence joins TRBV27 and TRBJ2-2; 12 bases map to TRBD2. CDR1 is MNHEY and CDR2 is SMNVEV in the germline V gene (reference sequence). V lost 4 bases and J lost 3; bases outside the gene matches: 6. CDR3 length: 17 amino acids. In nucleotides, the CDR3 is TGTGCCAGCAGTTCACTAGCGGGAGGAGTGGACACCGGGGAGCTGTTTTTT. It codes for CASSSLAGGVDTGELFF.

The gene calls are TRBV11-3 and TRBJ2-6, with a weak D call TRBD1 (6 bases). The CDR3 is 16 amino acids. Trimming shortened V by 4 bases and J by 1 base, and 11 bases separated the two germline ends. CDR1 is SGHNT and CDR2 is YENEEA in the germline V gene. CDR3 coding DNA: TGTGCCAGCAGCTATCAACAGGGTTCTGGGGCCAACGTCCTGACTTTC. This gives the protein CASSYQQGSGANVLTF.

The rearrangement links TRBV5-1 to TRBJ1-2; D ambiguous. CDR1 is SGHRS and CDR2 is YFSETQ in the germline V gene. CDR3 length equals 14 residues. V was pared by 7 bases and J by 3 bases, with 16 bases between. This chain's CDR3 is CASHPVPGDYGYTF. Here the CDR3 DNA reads TGCGCCAGCCACCCGGTTCCGGGCGACTATGGCTACACCTTC.

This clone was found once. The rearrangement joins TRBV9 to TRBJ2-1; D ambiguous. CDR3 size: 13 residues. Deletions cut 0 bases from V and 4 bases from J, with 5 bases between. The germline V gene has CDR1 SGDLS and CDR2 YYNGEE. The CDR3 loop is CASSVEEYNEQFF. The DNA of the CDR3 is TGTGCCAGCAGCGTAGAGGAGTACAATGAGCAGTTCTTC.

This CDR3 reads CASSPTRASGELFF. The CDR3 bases are TGCGCCAGCAGCCCGACACGAGCGTCCGGGGAGCTGTTTTTT. The chain uses TRBV5-1 and TRBJ2-2; D unresolved. The germline V gene encodes CDR1 SGHRS and CDR2 YFSETQ. V dropped 4 bases and J dropped 6 bases, with 13 bases sitting between them. The CDR3 is 14 amino acids.

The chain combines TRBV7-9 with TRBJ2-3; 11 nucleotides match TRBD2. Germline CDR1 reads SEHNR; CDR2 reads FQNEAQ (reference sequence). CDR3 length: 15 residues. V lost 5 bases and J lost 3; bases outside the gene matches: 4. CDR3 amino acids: CASSKIAGGTDTQYF. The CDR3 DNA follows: TGTGCCAGCAGCAAAATAGCGGGGGGGACAGATACGCAGTATTTT.

CDR3: CAIRTSGGEKGQYF. CDR3 nucleotide sequence: TGTGCCATCAGGACTAGCGGGGGGGAGAAGGGGCAGTACTTC. This sequence joins TRBV10-3 and TRBJ2-7; 14 nucleotides align to TRBD2. J lost 9 bases, V lost 6 bases, and 7 bases had no gene match. Germline-derived CDR1 and CDR2 are ENHRY and SYGVKD. The CDR3 loop spans 14 amino acids.

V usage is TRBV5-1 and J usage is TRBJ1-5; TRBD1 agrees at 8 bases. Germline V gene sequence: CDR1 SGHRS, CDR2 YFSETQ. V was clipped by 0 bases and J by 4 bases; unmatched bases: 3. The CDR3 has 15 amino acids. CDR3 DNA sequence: TGCGCCAGCAGCTTGGCAGGGGGCGTAAATCAGCCCCAGCATTTT. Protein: CASSLAGGVNQPQHF.

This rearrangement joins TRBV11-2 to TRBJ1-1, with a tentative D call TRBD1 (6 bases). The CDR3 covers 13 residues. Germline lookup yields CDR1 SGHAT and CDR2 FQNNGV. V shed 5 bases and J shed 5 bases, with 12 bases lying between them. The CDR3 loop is CASSRWGATEAFF. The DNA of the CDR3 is TGTGCCAGCAGCCGTTGGGGGGCGACTGAAGCTTTCTTT.

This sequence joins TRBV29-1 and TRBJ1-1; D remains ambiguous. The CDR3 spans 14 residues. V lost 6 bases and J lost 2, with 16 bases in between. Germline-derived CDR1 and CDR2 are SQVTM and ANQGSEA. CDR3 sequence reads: CSVGDNRKNTEAFF. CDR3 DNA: TGCAGCGTCGGAGATAACAGAAAAAACACTGAAGCTTTCTTT.